This paragraph reports one TCR beta chain. The repertoire was sequenced with immunoSEQ multiplex PCR; TCRdb's copy has only in-frame clones and lacks some. The sample yields 50,000 to 65,000 clones, approximately 90% seen once. The CDR3 extends over 17 amino acids. J was trimmed by 4 bases and V by 2 bases; bases with no gene match: 11. Per germline, CDR1 MDHEN and CDR2 SYDVKM. This record belongs to a study of OX40 agonist ivuxolimab in advanced cancers. The TCR comes from an adult with an advanced solid tumor such as melanoma, head and neck, liver or kidney cancer. This chain joins TRBV28 and TRBJ2-3; TRBD2 matches 8 bases. Specimen: CD4+ or CD8+ T cells sorted from blood, collected in a trial of the OX40 agonist ivuxolimab. CDR3 sequence (DNA): TGTGCCAGCAGTTTAACCGTGGGAGCGGGAGAGGCAGATACGCAGTATTTT. Protein: CASSLTVGAGEADTQYF. Full variable domain (rest looked up from reference TRBV28 and TRBJ2-3): DVKVTQSSRYLVKRTGEKVFLECVQDMDHENMFWYRQDPGLGLRLIYFSYDVKMKEKGDIPEGYSVSREKKERFSLILESASTNQTSMYLCASSLTVGAGEADTQYFGPGTRLTVL.